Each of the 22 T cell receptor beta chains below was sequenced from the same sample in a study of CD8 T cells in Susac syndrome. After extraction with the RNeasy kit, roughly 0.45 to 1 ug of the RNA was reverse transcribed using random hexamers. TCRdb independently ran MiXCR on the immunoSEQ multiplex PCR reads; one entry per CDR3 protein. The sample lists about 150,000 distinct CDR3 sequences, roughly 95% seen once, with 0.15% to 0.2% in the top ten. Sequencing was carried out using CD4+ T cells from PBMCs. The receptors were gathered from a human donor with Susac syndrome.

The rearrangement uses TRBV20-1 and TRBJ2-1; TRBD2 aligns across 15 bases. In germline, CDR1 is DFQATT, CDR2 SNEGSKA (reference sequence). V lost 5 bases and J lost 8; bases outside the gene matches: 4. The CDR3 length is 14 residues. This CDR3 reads CSAGTSGGPDEQFF. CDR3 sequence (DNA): TGCAGTGCTGGGACTAGCGGGGGGCCAGATGAGCAGTTCTTC.

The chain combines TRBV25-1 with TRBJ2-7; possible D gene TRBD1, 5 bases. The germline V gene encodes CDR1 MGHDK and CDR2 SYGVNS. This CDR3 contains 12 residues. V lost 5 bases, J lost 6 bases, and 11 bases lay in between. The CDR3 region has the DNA TGTGCCAGCAGTTTCGGACAAGTCGAGCAGTACTTC. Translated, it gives CASSFGQVEQYF.

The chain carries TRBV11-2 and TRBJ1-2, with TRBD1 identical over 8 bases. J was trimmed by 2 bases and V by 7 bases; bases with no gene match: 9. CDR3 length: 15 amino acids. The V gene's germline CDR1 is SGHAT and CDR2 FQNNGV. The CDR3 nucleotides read TGTGCCAGCACCCTCGACAGGGGCGCCAACTATGGCTACACCTTC. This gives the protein CASTLDRGANYGYTF.

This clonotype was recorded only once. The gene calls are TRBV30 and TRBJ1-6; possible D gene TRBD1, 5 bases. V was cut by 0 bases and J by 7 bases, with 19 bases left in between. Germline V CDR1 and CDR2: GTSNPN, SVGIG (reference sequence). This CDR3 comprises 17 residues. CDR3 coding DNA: TGTGCCTGGAGTGTAATGTGCTTCAGGGACGGCAATTCACCCCTCCACTTT. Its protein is CAWSVMCFRDGNSPLHF.

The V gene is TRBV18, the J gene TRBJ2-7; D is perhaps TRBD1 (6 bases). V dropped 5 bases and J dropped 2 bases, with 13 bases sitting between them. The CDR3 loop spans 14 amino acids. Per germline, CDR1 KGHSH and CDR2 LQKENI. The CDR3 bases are TGTGCCAGCTCAGCCGGGACACTAGCCTACGAGCAGTACTTC. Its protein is CASSAGTLAYEQYF.

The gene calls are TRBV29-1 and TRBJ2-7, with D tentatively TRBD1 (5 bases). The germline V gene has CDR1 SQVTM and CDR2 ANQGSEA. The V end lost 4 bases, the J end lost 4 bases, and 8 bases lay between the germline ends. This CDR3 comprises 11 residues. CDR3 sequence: CSVGGPYEQYF. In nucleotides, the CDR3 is TGCAGCGTTGGGGGCCCTTACGAGCAGTACTTC.

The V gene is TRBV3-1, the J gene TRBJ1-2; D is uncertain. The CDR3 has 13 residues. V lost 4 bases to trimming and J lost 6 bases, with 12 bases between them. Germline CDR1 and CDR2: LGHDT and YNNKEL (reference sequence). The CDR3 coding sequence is TGTGCCAGCAGCCTAGAGGTCAGGAATGGCTACACCTTC. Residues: CASSLEVRNGYTF.

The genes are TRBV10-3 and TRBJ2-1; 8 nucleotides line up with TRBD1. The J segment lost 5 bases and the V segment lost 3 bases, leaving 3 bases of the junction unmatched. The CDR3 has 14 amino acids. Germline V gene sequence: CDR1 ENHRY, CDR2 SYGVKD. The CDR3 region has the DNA TGTGCCATCAGTGACCAGGGGGCCAACAATGAGCAGTTCTTC. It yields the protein CAISDQGANNEQFF.

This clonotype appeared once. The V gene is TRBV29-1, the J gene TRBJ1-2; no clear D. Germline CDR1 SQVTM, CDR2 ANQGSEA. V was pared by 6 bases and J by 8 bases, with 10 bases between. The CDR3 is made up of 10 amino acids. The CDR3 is CSVGGEGYTF. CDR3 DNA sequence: TGCAGCGTAGGCGGGGAAGGCTACACCTTC.

The CDR3 DNA is TGTGCCAGCAGTTCCCGCGAATCACCCCTCCACTTT. As protein: CASSSRESPLHF. V gene TRBV6-5 combines with J gene TRBJ1-6; no reliable D call. CDR3 length: 12 residues. Germline values: CDR1 MNHEY, CDR2 SVGAGI. V was clipped by 4 bases and J by 10 bases, with 8 bases between them.

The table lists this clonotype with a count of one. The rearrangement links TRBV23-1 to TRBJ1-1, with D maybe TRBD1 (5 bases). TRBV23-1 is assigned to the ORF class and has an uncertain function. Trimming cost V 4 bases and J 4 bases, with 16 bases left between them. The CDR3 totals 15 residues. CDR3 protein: CASSRFDSLFTEAFF. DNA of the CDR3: TGCGCCAGCAGTCGGTTTGACAGTCTTTTCACTGAAGCTTTCTTT.

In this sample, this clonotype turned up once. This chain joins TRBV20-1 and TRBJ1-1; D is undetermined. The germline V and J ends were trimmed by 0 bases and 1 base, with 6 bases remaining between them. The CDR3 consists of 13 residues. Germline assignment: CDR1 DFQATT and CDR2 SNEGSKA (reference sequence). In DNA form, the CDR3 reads TGCAGTGCTAGAGATCGACCGAACACTGAAGCTTTCTTT. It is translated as CSARDRPNTEAFF.

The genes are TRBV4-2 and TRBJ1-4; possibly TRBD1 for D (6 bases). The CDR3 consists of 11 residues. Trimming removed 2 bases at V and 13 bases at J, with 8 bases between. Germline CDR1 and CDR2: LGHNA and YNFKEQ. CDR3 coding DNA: TGTGCCAGCAGCCAAACAGGGTTACTGTTTTTT. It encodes CASSQTGLLFF.

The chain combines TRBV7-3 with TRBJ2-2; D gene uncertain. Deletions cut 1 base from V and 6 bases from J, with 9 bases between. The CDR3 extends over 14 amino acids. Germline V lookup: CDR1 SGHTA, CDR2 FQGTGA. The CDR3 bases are TGTGCCAGCAGCTTAATTCACGTGCCCGGGGAGCTGTTTTTT. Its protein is CASSLIHVPGELFF.

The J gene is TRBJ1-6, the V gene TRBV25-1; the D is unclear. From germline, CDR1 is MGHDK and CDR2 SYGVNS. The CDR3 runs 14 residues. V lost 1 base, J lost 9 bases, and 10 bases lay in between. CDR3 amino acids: CASSEFGKGSPLHF. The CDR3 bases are TGTGCCAGCAGTGAATTTGGGAAGGGTTCACCCCTCCACTTT.

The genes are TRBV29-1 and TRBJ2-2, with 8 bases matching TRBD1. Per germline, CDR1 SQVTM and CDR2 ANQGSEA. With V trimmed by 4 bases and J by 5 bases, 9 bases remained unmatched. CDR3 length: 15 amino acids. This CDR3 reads CSVGGRTGRTGELFF. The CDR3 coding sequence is TGCAGCGTTGGGGGGCGGACAGGGAGAACCGGGGAGCTGTTTTTT.

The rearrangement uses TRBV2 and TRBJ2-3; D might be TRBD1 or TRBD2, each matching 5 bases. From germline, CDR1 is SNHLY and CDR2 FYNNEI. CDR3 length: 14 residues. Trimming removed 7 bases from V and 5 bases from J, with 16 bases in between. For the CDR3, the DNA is TGTGCCAGCAAGGGGACCTCCTCCATAGATACGCAGTATTTT. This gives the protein CASKGTSSIDTQYF.

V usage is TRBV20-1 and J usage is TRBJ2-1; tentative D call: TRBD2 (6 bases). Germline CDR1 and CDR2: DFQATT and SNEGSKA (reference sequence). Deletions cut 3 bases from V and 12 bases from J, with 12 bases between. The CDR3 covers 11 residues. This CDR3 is CSARAPRGQFF. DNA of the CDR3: TGCAGTGCTAGGGCCCCGCGGGGGCAGTTCTTC.

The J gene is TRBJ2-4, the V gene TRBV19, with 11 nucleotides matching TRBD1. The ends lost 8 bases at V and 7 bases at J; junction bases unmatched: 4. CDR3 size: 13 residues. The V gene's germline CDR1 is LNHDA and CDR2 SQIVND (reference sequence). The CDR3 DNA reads TGTGCCAGTGAGGACAGGGGGCTTAACATTCAGTACTTC. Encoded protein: CASEDRGLNIQYF.

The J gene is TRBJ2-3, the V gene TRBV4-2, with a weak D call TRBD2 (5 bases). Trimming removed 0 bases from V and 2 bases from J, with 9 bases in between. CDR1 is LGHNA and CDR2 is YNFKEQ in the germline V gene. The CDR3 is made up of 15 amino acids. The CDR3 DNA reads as TGTGCCAGCAGCCAAGACCCCGGGATCACAGATACGCAGTATTTT. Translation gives CASSQDPGITDTQYF.

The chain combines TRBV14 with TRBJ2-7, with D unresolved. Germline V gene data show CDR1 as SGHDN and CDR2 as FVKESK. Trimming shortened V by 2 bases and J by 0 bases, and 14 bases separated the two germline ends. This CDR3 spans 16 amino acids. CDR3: CASSQRSSRSSYEQYF. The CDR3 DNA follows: TGTGCCAGCAGCCAAAGATCGTCAAGATCCTCCTACGAGCAGTACTTC.

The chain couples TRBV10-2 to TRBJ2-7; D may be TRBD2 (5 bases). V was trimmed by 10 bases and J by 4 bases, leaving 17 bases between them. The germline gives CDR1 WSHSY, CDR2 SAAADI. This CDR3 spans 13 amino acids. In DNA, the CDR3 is TGCGCCACCTCTACGACTACCCTATACGAGCAGTACTTC. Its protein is CATSTTTLYEQYF.